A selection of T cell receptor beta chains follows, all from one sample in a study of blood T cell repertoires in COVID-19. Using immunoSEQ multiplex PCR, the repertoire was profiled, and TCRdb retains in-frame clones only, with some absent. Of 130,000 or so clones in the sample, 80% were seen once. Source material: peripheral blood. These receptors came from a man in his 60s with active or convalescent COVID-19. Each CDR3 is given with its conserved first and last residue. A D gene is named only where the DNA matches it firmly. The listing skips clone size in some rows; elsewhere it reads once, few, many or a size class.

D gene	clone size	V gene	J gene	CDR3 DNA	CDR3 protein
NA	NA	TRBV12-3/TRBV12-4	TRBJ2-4	TGTGCCAGCGGTGAGACTACTAAAAACATTCAGTACTTC	CASGETTKNIQYF
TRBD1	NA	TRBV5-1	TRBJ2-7	TGCGCCAGCAGCGGGGGACAGCTCTACGAGCAGTACTTC	CASSGGQLYEQYF
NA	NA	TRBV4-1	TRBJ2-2	TGCGCCAGCAGCGGGGGCCAGGGCACCGGGGAGCTGTTTTTT	CASSGGQGTGELFF
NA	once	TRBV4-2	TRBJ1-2	TGTGCCAGCAGCCAAGACAGGGACTATGGCTACACCTTC	CASSQDRDYGYTF
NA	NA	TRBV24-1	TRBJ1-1	TGTGCCACCAGTCTAGGGGTCGGCACTGAAGCTTTCTTT	CATSLGVGTEAFF
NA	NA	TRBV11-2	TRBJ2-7	TGTGCCAGCAGCTGGGCCGGGACAAACGAGCAGTACTTC	CASSWAGTNEQYF
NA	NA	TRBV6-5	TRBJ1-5	TGTGCCAGCTCAAGAACTCCTAATCAGCCCCAGCATTTT	CASSRTPNQPQHF
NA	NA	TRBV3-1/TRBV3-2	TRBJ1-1	TGTGCCAGCAGCCAAGCGGCCAGGGAAAACACTGAAGCTTTCTTT	CASSQAARENTEAFF
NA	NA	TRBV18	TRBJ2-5	TGTGCCAGCTCACCAAACTACAAAGAGACCCAGTACTTC	CASSPNYKETQYF
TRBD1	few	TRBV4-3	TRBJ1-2	TGCGCCAGCAGCCAAACAGGGACAGGACTTAATGGCTACACCTTC	CASSQTGTGLNGYTF
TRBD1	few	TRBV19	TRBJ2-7	TGTGCCAGTAGTTCAGGGGGTTCCTACGAGCAGTACTTC	CASSSGGSYEQYF
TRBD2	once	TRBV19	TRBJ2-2	TGTGCCAGTAGTCTCAGACTAGCGGGAGCGATGCGCGGGGAGCTGTTTTTT	CASSLRLAGAMRGELFF
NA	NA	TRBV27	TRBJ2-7	TGTGCCAGCAGTTTATGGGGAGGCGAGCAGTACTTC	CASSLWGGEQYF
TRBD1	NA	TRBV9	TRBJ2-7	TGTGCCAGCGGTCGGGGACAGGGGAGCTTCTACGAGCAGTACTTC	CASGRGQGSFYEQYF
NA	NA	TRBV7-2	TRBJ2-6	TGTGCCAGCAGCTTAGGTGCGAGCTCTGGGGCCAACGTCCTGACTTTC	CASSLGASSGANVLTF
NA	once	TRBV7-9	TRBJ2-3	TGTGCCAGCAGCTTAGCAGGGGCGCGTACAGATACGCAGTATTTT	CASSLAGARTDTQYF
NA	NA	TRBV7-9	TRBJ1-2	TGTGCCAGCAGCTTAACAGGGTTTGGCTACACCTTC	CASSLTGFGYTF
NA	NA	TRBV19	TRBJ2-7	TGTGCCAGTAGTCCCAACCTTCGAGCGGAACGCTACGAGCAGTACTTC	CASSPNLRAERYEQYF
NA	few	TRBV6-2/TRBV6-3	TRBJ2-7	TGTGCCAGCAGTTACGGCAGGTACGAGCAGTACTTC	CASSYGRYEQYF
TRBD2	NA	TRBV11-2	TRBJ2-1	TGTGCCAGCAGCTTAGGCCCTAGCGGGAGTATTAACAATGAGCAGTTCTTC	CASSLGPSGSINNEQFF
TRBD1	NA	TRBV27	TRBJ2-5	TGTGCCAGCAGCTCCGAGGGGGCAGAGACCCAGTACTTC	CASSSEGAETQYF
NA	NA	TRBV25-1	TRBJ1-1	TGTGCCAGCAGTGAGACCCTCCGGGCAGGGACTATGAACACTGAAGCTTTCTTT	CASSETLRAGTMNTEAFF
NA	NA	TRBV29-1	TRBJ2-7	TGCAGCGTTCTCACTCGACAGTCCTACGAGCAGTACTTC	CSVLTRQSYEQYF
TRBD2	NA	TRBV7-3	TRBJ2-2	TGTGCCAGCAGCTTAGGGACTAGTAGCGGCACCGGGGAGCTGTTTTTT	CASSLGTSSGTGELFF